Below, 6 T cell receptor beta chains from the same sample are listed, as sequenced in a study of tumor and adjacent non-tumor tissue in lung cancer. RNA was extracted from bulk tissue without any cell sorting. A modified ARM-PCR protocol with three rounds of nested PCR amplified TCRbeta. Using its own MiXCR run on the multiplex PCR reads, TCRdb lists one record per CDR3 protein. Altogether under 150,000 distinct CDR3 sequences are present, around 60% being singletons, with the ten largest covering roughly 20%. The sequenced sample was lung tumor tissue. Receptors originate from a man between 60 and 75 years old with small cell lung cancer.

As concerns this clonotype: A junction end diverges from the germline sequence, so it may reflect a read error. The chain is built from TRBV11-2 and TRBJ2-7; no definite D call. There are 13 residues in the CDR3. Germline CDR1 is SGHAT and CDR2 is FQNNGV. CDR3 protein: CANSPSPTYEQYF. CDR3 bases: TGTGCCAACAGCCCGAGCCCAACCTACGAGCAGTACTTC. The full variable domain, with the rest looked up from reference TRBV11-2 and TRBJ2-7, is EAGVAQSPRYKIIEKRQSVAFWCNPISGHATLYWYQQILGQGPKLLIQFQNNGVVDDSQLPKDRFSAERLKGVDSTLKIQPAKLEDSAVYLCANSPSPTYEQYFGPGTRLTVT.

Turning to this clonotype: An end of the junction does not agree with germline; a read error may underlie this. The V and J genes are TRBV11-2 and TRBJ2-5; D gene ambiguous. This CDR3 spans 15 amino acids. Germline CDR1 and CDR2: SGHAT and FQNNGV. The CDR3 sequence is CASSLSWSPRETLYF. CDR3 in DNA: TGTGCTAGCAGCTTATCATGGTCCCCCCGTGAGACCTTGTACTTC.

The chain links TRBV29-1 to TRBJ2-1; tentatively, D is TRBD2 (6 bases). The germline gives CDR1 SQVTM, CDR2 ANQGSEA. This CDR3 is built from 10 residues. DNA for the CDR3: TGCAGGGCCGGGGGTATTGAGCAGTTCTTC. Protein product: CRAGGIEQFF.

This clonotype has a handful of counts. A read error may explain this, as a much larger clone is one base away. This chain joins TRBV5-4 and TRBJ2-3, with 12 bases matching TRBD2. The CDR3 is made up of 17 amino acids. The V gene's germline CDR1 is SGHNT and CDR2 YYREEE (reference sequence). In DNA form, the CDR3 reads TGTGCCAGCAGCCCTCGACTAGCGGGGGATTCCACAGATATGCAGTATTTT. It specifies CASSPRLAGDSTDMQYF. The full variable domain, completed using reference TRBV5-4 and TRBJ2-3, is ETGVTQSPTHLIKTRGQQVTLRCSSQSGHNTVSWYQQALGQGPQFIFQYYREEENGRGNFPPRFSGLQFPNYSSELNVNALELDDSALYLCASSPRLAGDSTDMQYFGPGTRLTVL.

As to this clonotype: The junction departs from the called germline gene at one end, perhaps through a read error. This chain connects TRBV4-1 to TRBJ2-1; D remains ambiguous. Germline V gene lookup returns CDR1 MGHRA and CDR2 YSYEKL. CDR3 length equals 16 residues. CDR3 region: CANSQDASPSYNEQFF. CDR3 sequence (DNA): TGCGCCAACAGCCAAGACGCGAGCCCCTCCTACAATGAGCAGTTCTTC.

The chain combines TRBV11-2 with TRBJ2-2; tentatively, D is TRBD1 or TRBD2 (5 bases each). Per the germline V gene, CDR1 is SGHAT and CDR2 is FQNNGV. V was shortened by 6 bases and J by 4 bases, with 18 bases between the two germline ends. CDR3 size: 16 residues. CDR3 amino acids: CASSLGRTRFTGELFF. DNA of the CDR3: TGTGCCAGCAGTCTGGGACGGACACGGTTCACCGGGGAGCTGTTTTTT.